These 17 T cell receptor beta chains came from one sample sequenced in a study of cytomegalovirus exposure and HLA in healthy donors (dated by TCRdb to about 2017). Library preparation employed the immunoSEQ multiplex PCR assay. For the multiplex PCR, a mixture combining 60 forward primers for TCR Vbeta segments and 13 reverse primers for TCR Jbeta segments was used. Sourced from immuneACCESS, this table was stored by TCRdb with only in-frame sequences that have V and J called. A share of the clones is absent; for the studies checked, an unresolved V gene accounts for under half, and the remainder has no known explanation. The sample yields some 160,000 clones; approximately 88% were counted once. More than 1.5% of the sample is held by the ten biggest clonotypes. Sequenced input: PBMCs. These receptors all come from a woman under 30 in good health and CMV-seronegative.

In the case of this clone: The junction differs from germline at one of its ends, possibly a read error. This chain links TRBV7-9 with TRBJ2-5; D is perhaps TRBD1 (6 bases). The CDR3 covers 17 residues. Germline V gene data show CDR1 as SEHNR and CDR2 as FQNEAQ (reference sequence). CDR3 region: CSSSPMLRTAKQETQYF. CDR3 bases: TGTTCCAGCAGCCCGATGTTACGGACAGCGAAACAAGAGACCCAGTACTTC.

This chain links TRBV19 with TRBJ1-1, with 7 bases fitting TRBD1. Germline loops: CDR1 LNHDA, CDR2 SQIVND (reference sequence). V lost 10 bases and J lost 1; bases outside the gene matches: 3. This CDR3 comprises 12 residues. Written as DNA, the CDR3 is TGTGCCACCGGGACAGCGAACACTGAAGCTTTCTTT. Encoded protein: CATGTANTEAFF.

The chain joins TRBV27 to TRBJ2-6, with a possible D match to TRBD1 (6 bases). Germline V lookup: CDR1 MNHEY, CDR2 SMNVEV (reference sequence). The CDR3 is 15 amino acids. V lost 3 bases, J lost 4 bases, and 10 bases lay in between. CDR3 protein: CASSFAGAGANVLTF. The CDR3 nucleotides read TGTGCCAGCAGTTTCGCAGGGGCCGGGGCCAACGTCCTGACTTTC.

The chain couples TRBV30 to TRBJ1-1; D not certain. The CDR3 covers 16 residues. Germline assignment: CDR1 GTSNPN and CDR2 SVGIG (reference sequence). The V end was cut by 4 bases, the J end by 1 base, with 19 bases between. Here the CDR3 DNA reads TGTGCCTGGAAACCTTACAAATTTAGCGAGAACACTGAAGCTTTCTTT. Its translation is CAWKPYKFSENTEAFF.

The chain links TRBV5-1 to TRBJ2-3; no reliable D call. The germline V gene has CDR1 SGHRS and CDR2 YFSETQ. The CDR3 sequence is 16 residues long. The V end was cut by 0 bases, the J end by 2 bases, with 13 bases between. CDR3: CASSLVANHNTDTQYF. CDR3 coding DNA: TGCGCCAGCAGCTTGGTGGCCAATCATAACACAGATACGCAGTATTTT.

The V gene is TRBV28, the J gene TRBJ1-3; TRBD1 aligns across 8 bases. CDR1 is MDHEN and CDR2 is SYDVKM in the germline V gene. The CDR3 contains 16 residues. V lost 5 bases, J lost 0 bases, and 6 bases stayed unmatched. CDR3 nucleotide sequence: TGTGCCAGCAGTCCAGGACAGGGCTACTCTGGAAACACCATATATTTT. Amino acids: CASSPGQGYSGNTIYF.

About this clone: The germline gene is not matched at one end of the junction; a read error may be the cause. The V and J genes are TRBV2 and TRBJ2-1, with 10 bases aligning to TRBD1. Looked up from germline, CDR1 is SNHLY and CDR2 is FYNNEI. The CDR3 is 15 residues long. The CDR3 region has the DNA TGTGCCAGCAGTAGACAGGGGGCGAGTTACAATGGGCAGTTCTTC. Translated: CASSRQGASYNGQFF.

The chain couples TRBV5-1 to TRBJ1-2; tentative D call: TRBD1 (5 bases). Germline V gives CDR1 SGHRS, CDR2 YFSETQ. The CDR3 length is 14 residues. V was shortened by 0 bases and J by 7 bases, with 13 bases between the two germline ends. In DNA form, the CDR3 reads TGCGCCAGCAGCTTGGAGGGGCCCCGAGGTGGCTACACCTTC. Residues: CASSLEGPRGGYTF.

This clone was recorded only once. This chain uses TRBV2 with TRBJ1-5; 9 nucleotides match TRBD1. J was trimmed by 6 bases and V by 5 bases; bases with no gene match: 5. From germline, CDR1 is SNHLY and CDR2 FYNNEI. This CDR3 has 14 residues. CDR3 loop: CASSSQGAGQPQHF. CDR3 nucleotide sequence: TGTGCCAGCAGTTCACAGGGGGCGGGTCAGCCCCAGCATTTT.

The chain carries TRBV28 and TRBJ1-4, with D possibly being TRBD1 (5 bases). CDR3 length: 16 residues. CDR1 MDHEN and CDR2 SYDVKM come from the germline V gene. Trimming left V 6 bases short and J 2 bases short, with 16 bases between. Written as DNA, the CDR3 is TGTGCCAGCAGGCTTGGACGGGGGGGGACTAATGAAAAACTGTTTTTT. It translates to CASRLGRGGTNEKLFF.

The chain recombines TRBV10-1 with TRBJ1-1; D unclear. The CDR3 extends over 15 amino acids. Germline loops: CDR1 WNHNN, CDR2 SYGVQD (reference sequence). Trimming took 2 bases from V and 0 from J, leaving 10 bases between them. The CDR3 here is CASSENLGMNTEAFF. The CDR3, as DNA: TGCGCCAGCAGTGAGAATCTGGGCATGAACACTGAAGCTTTCTTT.

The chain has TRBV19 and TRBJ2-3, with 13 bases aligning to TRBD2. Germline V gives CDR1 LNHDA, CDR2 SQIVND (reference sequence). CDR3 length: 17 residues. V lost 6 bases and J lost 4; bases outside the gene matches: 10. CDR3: CASRTLTSGGAADTQYF. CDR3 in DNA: TGTGCCAGTAGGACCCTAACTAGCGGGGGGGCCGCAGATACGCAGTATTTT.

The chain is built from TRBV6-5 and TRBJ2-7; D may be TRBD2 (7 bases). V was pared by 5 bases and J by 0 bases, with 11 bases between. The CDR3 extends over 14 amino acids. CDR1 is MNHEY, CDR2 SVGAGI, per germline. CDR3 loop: CASSHGGLSYEQYF. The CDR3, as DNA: TGTGCCAGCAGTCACGGGGGGCTCTCCTACGAGCAGTACTTC.

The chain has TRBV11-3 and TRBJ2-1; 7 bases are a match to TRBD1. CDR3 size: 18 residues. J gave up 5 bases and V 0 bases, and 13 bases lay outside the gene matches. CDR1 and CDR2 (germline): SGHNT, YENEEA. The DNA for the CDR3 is TGTGCCAGCAGCTTAGACGGACAGGCCCCCGATACCAACAATGAGCAGTTCTTC. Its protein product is CASSLDGQAPDTNNEQFF.

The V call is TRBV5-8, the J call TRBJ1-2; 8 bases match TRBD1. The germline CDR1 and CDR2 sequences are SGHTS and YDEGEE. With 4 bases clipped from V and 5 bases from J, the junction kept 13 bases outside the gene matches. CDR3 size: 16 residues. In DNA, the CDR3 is TGTGCCAGCAGCCTGGACAGGGCCGGGTCATGGTATGGCTACACCTTC. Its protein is CASSLDRAGSWYGYTF.

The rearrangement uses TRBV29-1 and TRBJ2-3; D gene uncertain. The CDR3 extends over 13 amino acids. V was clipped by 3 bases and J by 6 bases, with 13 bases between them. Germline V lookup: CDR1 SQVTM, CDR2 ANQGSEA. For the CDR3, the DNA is TGCAGCGTTGATATTCATAGCTGGGATACGCAGTATTTT. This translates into CSVDIHSWDTQYF.

The CDR3 coding sequence is TGTGCCATCCGTCGGAGAGGGGGTGAGCAGTACTTC. Its translation is CAIRRRGGEQYF. V is TRBV10-3 and J is TRBJ2-7; D possibly corresponds to TRBD1 (6 bases). The CDR3 is 12 amino acids. Germline-derived CDR1 and CDR2 are ENHRY and SYGVKD. The V and J ends lost 8 bases and 7 bases respectively, with 15 bases between them.